This record concerns one T cell receptor beta chain sequence. In the source study's methods: Reference gene primer amplification gave estimated nucleated cell counts. Generated by immunoSEQ multiplex PCR, the TCRdb table keeps only in-frame clones and is missing some. V and J calls and clone size are copied from that table; D and trimming were computed from the DNA. This sample has tens of thousands of clones, with roughly 71% found just once. The data belong to a study of blood T cell repertoires in COVID-19. In the study overall: Donors in the United States, Italy and Spain gave samples during acute or convalescent COVID-19. T cells, B-cell-depleted T cells, or PBMCs supplied cDNA or gDNA.

The ends were cut back, 5 bases at V and 7 bases at J, with 12 bases in the middle. This CDR3 contains 14 residues. Germline-derived CDR1 and CDR2 are MNHEY and SVGEGT. The gene calls are TRBV6-2 or TRBV6-3 and TRBJ1-6; D ambiguous. The sequence came from a human donor in a cohort sampled during active COVID-19. The specimen sequenced was peripheral blood. In DNA, the CDR3 is TGTGCCAGCAGTGTCAGGACGGGAAATTCACCCCTCCACTTT. It codes for CASSVRTGNSPLHF.